The present entry profiles one T cell receptor beta chain with its context. No antigen is known for it. Sequenced with the Oncomine TCR Beta short-read assay was DNA taken from cultured CD4+ T cells. Using its own MiXCR run on the PCR reads, TCRdb lists one record per CDR3 protein. The table records about 8,800 distinct CDR3 sequences, nearly 50% of them present only once. The data were taken from a study of vaccination and CD4 T cells after COVID-19. V was cut by 3 bases and J by 5 bases, with 11 bases left in between. The germline gives CDR1 SGHRS, CDR2 YFSETQ. The CDR3 extends over 13 amino acids. This sample's treatment: roughly ten-day PBMC culture with coronavirus spike peptide pools or control peptides (ViraFEST assay).

Sequences were obtained from CD4+ T cells from blood, cultured in vitro. This receptor was taken from a human donor who had recovered from COVID-19. V and J are TRBV5-1 and TRBJ2-5; possible D gene TRBD2, 7 bases. In nucleotides, the CDR3 is TGCGCCAGCAGCTCTTGGGGGGGCGAGACCCAGTACTTC. Translating it yields CASSSWGGETQYF.